This T cell receptor beta chain was identified in a study of shared clonotypes between healthy human individuals. The CDR3 extends over 14 amino acids. Germline V gene data show CDR1 as MDHEN and CDR2 as SYDVKM. With V trimmed by 6 bases and J by 2 bases, 5 bases remained unmatched. Investigators spread the genomic DNA of each subset evenly over several immunoSEQ plates. In replicate PCRs of sorted subsets, about 190 ng DNA, some 28,000 T cell genomes, was used. Clones were sequenced by immunoSEQ multiplex PCR, and TCRdb holds only the in-frame ones, with some missing. There are around 2.1 million clones in the sample; more than 85% occur only once, and more than 1.5% lies in the top ten. Naive CD8 cells lacked CD45RO and underwent positive selection for CCR7, leaving out terminally differentiated effector memory CD45RA+ cells. All participating donors were Caucasian adults from Nashville, Tennessee.

Remarks on this clone: Other DNA sequences from this sample encode an identical CDR3 as well.

The clonotype was recovered from a young man in good health. Some clones in this sample may be carry-over from other donors' samples. V gene TRBV28 combines with J gene TRBJ1-1, with 8 positions matching TRBD1. Sequencing was performed on naive CD8+ T cells from PBMCs. In DNA, the CDR3 is TGTGCCAGCAGCCTGACAGGGGAAAACACTGAAGCTTTCTTT. It specifies CASSLTGENTEAFF. Using reference TRBV28 and TRBJ1-1 for the parts outside the CDR3, the full variable domain is DVKVTQSSRYLVKRTGEKVFLECVQDMDHENMFWYRQDPGLGLRLIYFSYDVKMKEKGDIPEGYSVSREKKERFSLILESASTNQTSMYLCASSLTGENTEAFFGQGTRLTVV.